The clone carrying this T cell receptor beta chain was detected only a few times. As yet, its antigen is unknown. The junction does not match germline at one end; this may be a read error. Sample-barcoded 5' priming and a J-beta primer mix drove a second PCR of roughly 6 to 12 cycles. TCRdb ran MiXCR on the 5' RACE reads and lists one entry per CDR3 protein. The sample lists hundreds of thousands of distinct CDR3 sequences; roughly 25% were seen once. These data are taken from a study of blood T cells in healthy people across ages. Study outcomes and limitations: Long-lived donors had more naive CD4+ cells and higher diversity than aged donors.

CDR1 is MNHEY, CDR2 SMNVEV, per germline (reference sequence). This CDR3 contains 15 residues. These data are also associated with another study on T cells of mothers and their children. From that report: A few healthy Caucasian mothers served as donors, and their six children did as well. Biologically related mothers and children overlapped slightly more than unrelated pairs, a non-significant difference. No clones detected were persistent microchimeric T cell clones.

What was sequenced was blood. This sequence originates from a boy aged 5 to 17 in good health. This chain connects TRBV27 to TRBJ2-6; D perhaps matches TRBD1 (5 bases). CDR3 in amino acids: CASSPLRSGANVPTF. The CDR3 coding sequence is TGTGCCAGCAGTCCTTTGCGCTCTGGGGCCAACGTCCCGACTTTC.